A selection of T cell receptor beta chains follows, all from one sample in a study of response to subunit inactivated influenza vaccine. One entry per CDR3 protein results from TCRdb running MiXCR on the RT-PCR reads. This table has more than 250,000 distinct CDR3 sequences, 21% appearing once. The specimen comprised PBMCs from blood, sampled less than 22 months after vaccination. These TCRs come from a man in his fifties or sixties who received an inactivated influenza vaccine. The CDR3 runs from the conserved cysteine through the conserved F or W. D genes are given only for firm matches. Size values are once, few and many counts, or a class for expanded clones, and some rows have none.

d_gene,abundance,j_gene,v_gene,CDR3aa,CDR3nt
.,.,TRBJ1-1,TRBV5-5,CASSLFPETEAFF,TGTGCCAGCAGCTTGTTCCCAGAAACTGAAGCTTTCTTT
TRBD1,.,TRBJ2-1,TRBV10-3,CAISVISGTGSVGEQFF,TGTGCCATCAGTGTAATATCCGGGACAGGGTCGGTAGGCGAGCAGTTCTTC
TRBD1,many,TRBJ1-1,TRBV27,CASSLNRGTEAFF,TGCGCCAGCAGCCTAAACAGGGGCACGGAAGCTTTCTTT
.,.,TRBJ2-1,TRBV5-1,CASSPNGGTSYNEQFF,TGCGCCAGCAGCCCTAACGGGGGAACCTCCTACAATGAGCAGTTCTTC
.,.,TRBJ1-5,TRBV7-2,CASRTGQGGPQHF,TGTGCCAGCAGGACCGGGCAAGGGGGGCCCCAGCATTTT
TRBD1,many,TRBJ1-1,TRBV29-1,CSASQGVTEAFF,TGCAGCGCCTCACAGGGGGTTACTGAAGCTTTCTTT
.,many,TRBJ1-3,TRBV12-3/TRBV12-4,CASSLAAGGNTIYF,TGTGCCAGCAGTTTAGCGGCGGGTGGAAACACCATATATTTT
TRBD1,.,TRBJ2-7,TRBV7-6,CASSLGTGGDSWQYF,TGTGCCAGCAGCTTAGGAACAGGGGGCGATTCTTGGCAGTACTTC
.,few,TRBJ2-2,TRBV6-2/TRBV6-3,CASSFQRGTGELFF,TGTGCCAGCAGTTTCCAGAGAGGCACCGGGGAGCTGTTTTTT
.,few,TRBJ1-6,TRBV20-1,CSARVSRDSPLHF,TGCAGTGCTAGAGTAAGCAGGGACTCACCCCTCCACTTT
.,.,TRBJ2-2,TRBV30,CAWRHQRGLGGELFF,TGTGCCTGGAGGCACCAGCGCGGGCTGGGCGGGGAGCTGTTTTTT
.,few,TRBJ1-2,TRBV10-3,CAISDGSNYGYTF,TGTGCCATCAGTGACGGCAGTAACTATGGCTACACCTTC
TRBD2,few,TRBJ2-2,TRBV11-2,CASSLYGGGVTGELFF,TGTGCCAGCAGCTTATACGGCGGGGGGGTCACCGGGGAGCTGTTTTTT
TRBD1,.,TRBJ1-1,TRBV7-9,CASSPGQGIYHTEAFF,TGTGCCAGCAGCCCCGGACAGGGTATTTACCACACTGAAGCTTTCTTT
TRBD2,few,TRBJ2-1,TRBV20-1,CSARERGYNEQFF,TGCAGTGCTAGAGAGCGGGGGTACAATGAGCAGTTCTTC
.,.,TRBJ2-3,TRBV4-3,CASSQDLPRQAEQYF,TGCGCCAGCAGCCAAGATCTCCCGCGGCAGGCCGAGCAGTATTTT
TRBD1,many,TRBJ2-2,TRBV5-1,CASSTRTGNTGELFF,TGCGCCAGCAGCACGCGGACAGGGAACACCGGGGAGCTGTTTTTT
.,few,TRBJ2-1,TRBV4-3,CASSQTPSSYNEQFF,TGCGCCAGCAGCCAAACACCGAGCTCCTACAATGAGCAGTTCTTC
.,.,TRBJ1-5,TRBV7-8,CASSSGFSNQPQHF,TGTGCCAGCAGCTCAGGGTTTAGCAATCAGCCCCAGCATTTT
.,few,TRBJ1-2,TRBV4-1,CASSQDRGTGRYGYTF,TGCGCCAGCAGCCAAGATCGCGGGACCGGACGCTATGGCTACACCTTC
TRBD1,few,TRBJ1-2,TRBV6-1,CASSLRGQGFGYTF,TGTGCCAGCAGCCTTCGAGGACAGGGCTTTGGCTACACCTTC
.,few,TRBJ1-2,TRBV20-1,CLFWVVTNYGYTF,TGCCTCTTCTGGGTGGTGACCAACTATGGCTACACCTTC
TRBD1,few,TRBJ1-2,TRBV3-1,CASSRQGVNYGYTF,TGTGCCAGCAGCCGACAGGGCGTTAACTATGGCTACACCTTC
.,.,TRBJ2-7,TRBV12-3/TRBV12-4,CASSLGTAVLSGQYF,TGTGCCAGCAGTTTAGGCACGGCGGTACTCTCCGGACAGTACTTC
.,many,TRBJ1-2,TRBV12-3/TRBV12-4,CASSFGRQQLGGYTF,TGTGCCAGCAGTTTCGGTCGGCAACAGTTGGGTGGCTACACCTTC
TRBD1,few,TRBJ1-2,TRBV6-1,CASVQGGAGGYTF,TGTGCCAGCGTCCAGGGGGGGGCGGGAGGCTACACCTTC
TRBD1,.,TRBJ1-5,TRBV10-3,CATRTGGLDSNQPQHF,TGTGCCACCCGGACAGGGGGCTTAGATAGCAATCAGCCCCAGCATTTT
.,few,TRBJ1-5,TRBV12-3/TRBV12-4,CASSRRGSNQPQHF,TGTGCCAGCAGCCGACGGGGGAGCAATCAGCCCCAGCATTTT
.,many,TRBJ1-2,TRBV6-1,CASKITGLTRYGYTF,TGTGCCAGCAAAATTACAGGTCTAACTAGATATGGCTACACCTTC
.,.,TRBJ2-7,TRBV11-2,CASSLRQPQFIFF,TGTGCCAGCAGCTTACGCCAGCCCCAGTTTATCTTCTTC
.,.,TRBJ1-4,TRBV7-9,CASSLGEREKLFF,TGTGCCAGCAGCTTAGGCGAACGGGAAAAACTGTTTTTT
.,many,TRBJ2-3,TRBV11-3,CASSHPPSDTQYF,TGTGCCAGCAGCCACCCCCCCTCCGATACGCAGTATTTT
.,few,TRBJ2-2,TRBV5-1,CASSWETNTGELFF,TGCGCCAGCAGCTGGGAAACGAACACCGGGGAGCTGTTTTTT
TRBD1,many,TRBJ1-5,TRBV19,CASSRNSGTGTYSNQPQHF,TGTGCCAGTAGTAGAAATTCCGGGACAGGGACCTATAGCAATCAGCCCCAGCATTTT
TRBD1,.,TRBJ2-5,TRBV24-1,CATSETGEETQYF,TGTGCCACCAGTGAGACAGGGGAAGAGACCCAGTACTTC
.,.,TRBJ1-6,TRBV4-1,CASSQDTWDRRVANSPLHF,TGCGCCAGCAGCCAAGATACATGGGACCGCCGTGTGGCTAATTCACCCCTCCACTTT
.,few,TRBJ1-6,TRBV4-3,CASSRKSSSYNSPLHF,TGCGCCAGCAGCCGCAAGAGCAGCTCCTATAATTCACCCCTCCACTTT
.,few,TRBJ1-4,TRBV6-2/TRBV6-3,CASSTWTPENEKLFF,TGTGCCAGCAGTACGTGGACGCCAGAGAATGAAAAACTGTTTTTT
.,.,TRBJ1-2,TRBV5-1,CASSIGVHGYTF,TGCGCCAGCAGTATAGGGGTTCATGGCTACACCTTC
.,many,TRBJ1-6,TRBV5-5,CASLRQPDSPLHF,TGTGCCAGCCTCAGACAGCCCGATTCACCCCTCCACTTT
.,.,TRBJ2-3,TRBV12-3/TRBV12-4,CASSLRGGTDTQYF,TGTGCCAGCAGTTTACGGGGCGGCACAGATACGCAGTATTTT
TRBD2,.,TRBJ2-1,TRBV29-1,CSVSRTSGYNEQFF,TGCAGCGTCTCCAGGACTAGCGGCTACAATGAGCAGTTCTTC
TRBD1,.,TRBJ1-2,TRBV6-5,CASSLRQGMVGYTF,TGTGCCAGCAGTCTACGACAGGGTATGGTTGGCTACACCTTC
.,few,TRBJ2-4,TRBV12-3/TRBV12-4,CASSLALADKNIQYF,TGTGCCAGCAGTTTGGCCCTAGCCGACAAAAACATTCAGTACTTC
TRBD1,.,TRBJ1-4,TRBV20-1,CSARFPGQGASEKLFF,TGCAGTGCTAGATTCCCGGGACAGGGGGCAAGTGAAAAACTGTTTTTT
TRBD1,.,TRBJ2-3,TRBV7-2,CASSLYRQGATDTQYF,TGTGCCAGCAGCTTATATAGGCAGGGGGCCACAGATACGCAGTATTTT
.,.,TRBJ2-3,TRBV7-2,CASSLASAVGITDTQYF,TGTGCCAGCAGCTTAGCGTCAGCGGTTGGGATCACAGATACGCAGTATTTT
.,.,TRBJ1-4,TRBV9,CASSVLPNNEKLFF,TGTGCCAGCAGCGTGCTACCGAATAATGAAAAACTGTTTTTT
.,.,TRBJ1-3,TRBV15,CATSRDRGRQAGNTIYF,TGTGCCACCAGCAGAGATCGTGGTCGGCAGGCTGGAAACACCATATATTTT
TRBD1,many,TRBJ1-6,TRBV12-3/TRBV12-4,CASSLVYRGHYNSPLHF,TGTGCCAGCAGTTTAGTATACAGGGGGCACTATAATTCACCCCTCCACTTT
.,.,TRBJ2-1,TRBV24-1,CATVSISSVF,TGTGCCACCGTTAGCATTTCATCTGTCTTC
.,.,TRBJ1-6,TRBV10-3,CAISDPGVTGYSPLHF,TGTGCCATCAGTGATCCGGGGGTAACGGGATATTCACCCCTCCACTTT
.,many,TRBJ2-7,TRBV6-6,CASSSSYGDEQYF,TGTGCCAGCAGTTCATCTTACGGCGACGAGCAGTACTTC
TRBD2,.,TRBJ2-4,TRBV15,CATSPGGGILPAKNIQYF,TGTGCCACCAGCCCCGGGGGGGGGATCTTACCGGCCAAAAACATTCAGTACTTC
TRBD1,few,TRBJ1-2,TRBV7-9,CASTRGAAPNHRGYTF,TGTGCCAGCACCAGGGGGGCTGCTCCTAACCATAGGGGCTACACCTTC